This TCR beta chain was captured by sequencing in a study of T cell changes during pregnancy in multiple sclerosis. Repertoires were generated with immunoSEQ multiplex PCR, while TCRdb's copy carries only in-frame clones and drops some. Counted here are about 60,000 clones, 90% occurring once; the ten biggest clones make up roughly 2.2%. The germline V gene has CDR1 MGHRA and CDR2 YSYEKL. V was cut by 0 bases and J by 13 bases, with 10 bases left in between. The CDR3 totals 12 residues. V usage is TRBV4-1 and J usage is TRBJ2-1; D possibly corresponds to TRBD2 (6 bases). This TCR was recovered from a female donor in good health, enrolled as a control in a pregnancy study. Material: peripheral blood, obtained in the second trimester of pregnancy. CDR3 in DNA: TGCGCCAGCAGCCAAGACGGGGAGGAACAGTTCTTC. Its translation: CASSQDGEEQFF.